This T cell receptor beta chain originates from a study of shared clonotypes between healthy human individuals. Overall study findings and caveats: In this cohort, only blood was sampled, and tissue repertoires likely differ.

With respect to this clone: Its antigen is undetermined.

Each replicate PCR on the sorted subsets used 200 to 250 ng DNA (roughly 27,000 T cell genomes). Here immunoSEQ multiplex PCR was the method, and the copy in TCRdb shows in-frame clones only, minus some. The sample has under 2,500,000 clones, 95% seen once. Germline assignment: CDR1 SGHVS and CDR2 FNYEAQ. V was pared by 0 bases and J by 4 bases, with 10 bases of the junction left unmatched. The CDR3 is 19 amino acids. The chain couples TRBV7-6 to TRBJ2-1; 12 bases are shared with TRBD2. This TCR came from a man aged 18 to 30 in good health. Material: naive CD4+ T cells sorted from blood. Subset: CD45RA+ positively selected. CDR3: CASSLAGLAGSNLYNEQFF. The DNA for the CDR3 is TGTGCCAGCAGCTTAGCGGGACTAGCGGGCTCAAACCTTTACAATGAGCAGTTCTTC.